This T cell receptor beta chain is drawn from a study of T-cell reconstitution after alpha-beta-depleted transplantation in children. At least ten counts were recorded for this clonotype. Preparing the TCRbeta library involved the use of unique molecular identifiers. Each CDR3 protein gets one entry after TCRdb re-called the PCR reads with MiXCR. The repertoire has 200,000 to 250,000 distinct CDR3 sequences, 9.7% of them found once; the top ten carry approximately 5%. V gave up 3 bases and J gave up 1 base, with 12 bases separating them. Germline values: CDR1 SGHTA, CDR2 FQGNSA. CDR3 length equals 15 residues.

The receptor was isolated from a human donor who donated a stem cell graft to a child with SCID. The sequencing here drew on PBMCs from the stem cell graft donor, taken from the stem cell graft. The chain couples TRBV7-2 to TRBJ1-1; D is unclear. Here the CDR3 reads CASSFGYRPNTEAFF. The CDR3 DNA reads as TGTGCCAGCAGCTTTGGGTACAGACCGAACACTGAAGCTTTCTTT.